The rows below give T cell receptor beta chains drawn from one sample of a study of blood T cells in healthy people across ages. TCRdb used MiXCR to reprocess the 5' RACE reads, holding one entry per CDR3 protein. The sample consists of about 650,000 distinct CDR3 sequences, approximately 30% of them appearing once. Specimen: blood. The receptor set was obtained from a woman older than 75 in good health. CDR3s include the opening cysteine and the closing phenylalanine or tryptophan. A D gene is named only where the DNA matches it firmly. Rows give clone size only sometimes, using once, few, many, or a class for an expanded clone.

size | D | J | V | CDR3 | DNA
NA | NA | TRBJ2-5 | TRBV29-1 | CSVGAQETQYF | TGCAGCGTCGGGGCCCAAGAGACCCAGTACTTC
NA | NA | TRBJ2-3 | TRBV7-3 | CASSLTRGSTDTQYF | TGTGCCAGCAGCTTAACGAGGGGTTCCACAGATACGCAGTATTTT
many | NA | TRBJ1-2 | TRBV4-2 | CASSQAVLDLIDGYTF | TGTGCCAGCAGCCAGGCGGTGCTTGATTTGATTGATGGCTACACCTTC
NA | TRBD2 | TRBJ2-1 | TRBV20-1 | CSASETSGIPNEQFF | TGCAGTGCTTCTGAAACTAGCGGGATCCCCAATGAGCAGTTCTTC
NA | NA | TRBJ2-7 | TRBV4-2 | CASSHEGRAYEQYF | TGTGCCAGCAGCCATGAAGGACGTGCCTACGAGCAGTACTTC
many | NA | TRBJ1-4 | TRBV9 | CASSHGGLPGEKLFF | TGTGCCAGCAGCCACGGGGGGCTGCCTGGTGAAAAACTGTTTTTT
NA | NA | TRBJ1-2 | TRBV2 | CASHGQAYGYTF | TGTGCCAGCCATGGCCAGGCCTATGGCTACACCTTC
many | TRBD1 | TRBJ1-6 | TRBV4-2 | CASSPSPGDRSSPLHF | TGTGCCAGCAGCCCGTCGCCCGGGGACAGGTCTTCACCCCTCCACTTT
NA | NA | TRBJ2-1 | TRBV7-9 | CASSLAAATVNNEQFF | TGTGCCAGCAGCTTAGCGGCCGCGACAGTTAACAATGAGCAGTTCTTC
NA | NA | TRBJ2-3 | TRBV2 | CARTPVGAQYF | TGTGCCAGGACTCCCGTTGGTGCGCAGTATTTT
many | TRBD2 | TRBJ2-3 | TRBV5-1 | CASATGGPQDTQYF | TGCGCCAGCGCGACGGGGGGGCCTCAAGATACGCAGTATTTT
many | TRBD1 | TRBJ2-1 | TRBV5-1 | CASSKNPGTGGPNEQFF | TGCGCCAGCAGCAAGAATCCCGGGACAGGGGGCCCGAATGAGCAGTTCTTC
NA | TRBD1 | TRBJ1-4 | TRBV2 | CASNVQGGRTNEKLFF | TGTGCCAGCAATGTACAGGGGGGCCGAACTAATGAAAAACTGTTTTTT
many | NA | TRBJ2-7 | TRBV5-1 | CASSLESLSEQYF | TGCGCCAGCAGCTTGGAGTCGTTATCCGAGCAGTACTTC
many | NA | TRBJ1-1 | TRBV29-1 | CSVDQGRTEAFF | TGCAGCGTTGACCAGGGGCGGACTGAAGCTTTCTTT
many | TRBD1 | TRBJ2-7 | TRBV5-1 | CASSRGQGTHEQYF | TGCGCCAGCAGCCGGGGACAGGGAACCCACGAGCAGTACTTC
many | NA | TRBJ2-5 | TRBV6-1 | CASSERGVVKQYF | TGTGCCAGCAGTGAAAGGGGGGTCGTGAAGCAGTACTTC
NA | NA | TRBJ2-7 | TRBV29-1 | CSVAGRLGAYEQYF | TGCAGCGTTGCAGGCAGGTTGGGCGCCTACGAGCAGTACTTC
once | TRBD2 | TRBJ2-3 | TRBV5-1 | CASSDLAGTDTQYF | TGCGCCAGCAGCGATCTAGCGGGAACAGATACGCAGTATTTT
many | NA | TRBJ2-1 | TRBV7-2 | CASSLIGAFPNEQFF | TGTGCCAGCAGCTTGATCGGCGCCTTCCCCAATGAGCAGTTCTTC
many | TRBD1 | TRBJ2-1 | TRBV24-1 | CATTDRSSNEQFF | TGTGCCACCACGGACAGGTCCTCCAATGAGCAGTTCTTC
NA | TRBD2 | TRBJ2-5 | TRBV10-3 | CAIRQPGLAGRETQYF | TGTGCCATCAGACAGCCGGGACTAGCGGGACGAGAGACCCAGTACTTC
many | NA | TRBJ2-7 | TRBV11-3 | CASSHPQGGEQYF | TGTGCCAGCAGCCATCCACAGGGAGGGGAGCAGTACTTC
NA | NA | TRBJ1-5 | TRBV7-9 | CANSSPGNQPQHF | TGTGCCAACAGCTCCCCGGGGAATCAGCCCCAGCATTTT
NA | NA | TRBJ2-3 | TRBV20-1 | CSAREKTSTDTQYF | TGCAGTGCTAGAGAAAAGACTAGCACAGATACGCAGTATTTT
few | NA | TRBJ1-1 | TRBV9 | CASSVYMNTEAFF | TGTGCCAGCAGCGTATACATGAACACTGAAGCTTTCTTT
many | NA | TRBJ1-5 | TRBV6-5 | CASSYTQGSNQPQHF | TGTGCCAGCAGTTACACCCAGGGTAGCAATCAGCCCCAGCATTTT
few | NA | TRBJ2-5 | TRBV12-3/TRBV12-4 | CASSFRDGSRDIYF | TGTGCCAGCAGTTTCCGGGACGGTTCAAGAGATATTTACTTC
few | NA | TRBJ2-7 | TRBV29-1 | CSVARGSYEQYF | TGCAGCGTTGCTAGGGGGTCGTACGAGCAGTACTTC
many | TRBD1 | TRBJ2-5 | TRBV20-1 | CSASTGQGAWETQYF | TGCAGTGCTAGCACCGGACAGGGGGCTTGGGAGACCCAGTACTTC
NA | NA | TRBJ2-7 | TRBV14 | CASSQVSGTTGDEQYF | TGTGCCAGCAGCCAAGTGTCCGGGACGACGGGAGACGAGCAGTACTTC
many | TRBD2 | TRBJ2-3 | TRBV12-3/TRBV12-4 | CASRLAASTDTQYF | TGTGCCAGCAGGCTAGCGGCTAGCACAGATACGCAGTATTTT
NA | NA | TRBJ2-4 | TRBV6-2/TRBV6-3 | CASSYSGRVQNIQYF | TGTGCCAGCAGTTACTCCGGACGGGTTCAGAACATTCAGTACTTC
many | TRBD2 | TRBJ2-1 | TRBV29-1 | CSGTSGAADEQFF | TGCAGCGGGACTAGCGGGGCCGCGGATGAGCAGTTCTTC
many | TRBD1 | TRBJ2-7 | TRBV7-9 | CASRRTGGDEQYF | TGTGCCAGCCGCCGGACAGGGGGCGACGAGCAGTACTTC
many | NA | TRBJ2-5 | TRBV9 | CASSPEGRGYGQETQYF | TGTGCCAGCAGCCCAGAGGGTCGGGGTTATGGCCAAGAGACCCAGTACTTC
many | TRBD1 | TRBJ2-5 | TRBV24-1 | CATSGQEARETQYF | TGTGCCACATCAGGACAGGAGGCGCGGGAGACCCAGTACTTC
NA | NA | TRBJ2-1 | TRBV2 | CASTRGGVGNEQFF | TGTGCCAGCACAAGGGGAGGCGTTGGGAATGAGCAGTTCTTC
few | TRBD1 | TRBJ1-1 | TRBV6-5 | CASSYNSRGANTEAFF | TGTGCCAGCAGTTACAATAGCAGGGGGGCGAACACTGAAGCTTTCTTT
many | NA | TRBJ2-7 | TRBV6-2/TRBV6-3 | CASSYFLHHEQYF | TGTGCCAGCAGTTACTTCCTGCACCACGAGCAGTACTTC
many | TRBD1 | TRBJ1-1 | TRBV6-1 | CASRRDRANTEAFF | TGTGCCAGCAGGAGGGACAGGGCGAACACTGAAGCTTTCTTT